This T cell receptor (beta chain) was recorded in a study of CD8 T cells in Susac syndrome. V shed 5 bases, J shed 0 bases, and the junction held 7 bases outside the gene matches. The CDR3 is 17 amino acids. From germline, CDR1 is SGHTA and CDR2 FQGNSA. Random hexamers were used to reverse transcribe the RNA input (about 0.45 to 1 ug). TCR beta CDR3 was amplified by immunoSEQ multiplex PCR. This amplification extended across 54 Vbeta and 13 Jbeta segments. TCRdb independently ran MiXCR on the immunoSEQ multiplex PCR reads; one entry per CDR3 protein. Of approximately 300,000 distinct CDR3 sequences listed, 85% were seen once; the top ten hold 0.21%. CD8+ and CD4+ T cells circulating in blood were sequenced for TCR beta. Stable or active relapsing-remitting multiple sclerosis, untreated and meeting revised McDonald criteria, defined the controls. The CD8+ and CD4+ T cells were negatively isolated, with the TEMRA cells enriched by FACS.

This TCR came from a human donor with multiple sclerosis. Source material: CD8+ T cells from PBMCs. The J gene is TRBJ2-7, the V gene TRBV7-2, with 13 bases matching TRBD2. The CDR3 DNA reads TGTGCCAGCAGCCCGACCGGGACTAGCGGGATCTCCTACGAGCAGTACTTC. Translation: CASSPTGTSGISYEQYF.